This T cell receptor (beta chain) was identified in a study of blood T cells in healthy people across ages. Study findings and constraints: One million T cells yielded diversity estimates that were considered underestimates.

J gave up 4 bases and V 3 bases, and 4 bases lay outside the gene matches. The CDR3 is made up of 15 amino acids. Germline V gene data show CDR1 as SGHDN and CDR2 as FVKESK. This clonotype has more than one count but fewer than ten. The target antigen is unknown. Per sample, no less than 6 micrograms of total RNA were extracted. For the second PCR, which ran for about 7 to 11 cycles, a sample-barcoded 5' primer and a J-beta primer mix were used. CDR3-containing paired-end reads numbered at least 3 million in each sample. TCRdb reprocessed the 5' RACE reads via MiXCR and lists one record per CDR3 protein. The data contain 760,000 or so distinct CDR3 sequences, just under 25% of them singletons. These sequences were also reported in another study, on T cells of mothers and their children. Turning to that study: Mothers and children who were related shared slightly more overlap than unrelated pairs, but not significantly more.

The source is a boy aged 5-17 years in good health. Sequencing input: blood. V and J are TRBV14 and TRBJ2-7; 12 bases are shared with TRBD2. The CDR3 is CASSHRGTSGYEQYF. CDR3 DNA sequence: TGTGCCAGCAGCCACCGAGGGACTAGCGGGTACGAGCAGTACTTC. The full variable domain, completed using reference TRBV14 and TRBJ2-7, is EAGVTQFPSHSVIEKGQTVTLRCDPISGHDNLYWYRRVMGKEIKFLLHFVKESKQDESGMPNNRFLAERTGGTYSTLKVQPAELEDSGVYFCASSHRGTSGYEQYFGPGTRLTVT.